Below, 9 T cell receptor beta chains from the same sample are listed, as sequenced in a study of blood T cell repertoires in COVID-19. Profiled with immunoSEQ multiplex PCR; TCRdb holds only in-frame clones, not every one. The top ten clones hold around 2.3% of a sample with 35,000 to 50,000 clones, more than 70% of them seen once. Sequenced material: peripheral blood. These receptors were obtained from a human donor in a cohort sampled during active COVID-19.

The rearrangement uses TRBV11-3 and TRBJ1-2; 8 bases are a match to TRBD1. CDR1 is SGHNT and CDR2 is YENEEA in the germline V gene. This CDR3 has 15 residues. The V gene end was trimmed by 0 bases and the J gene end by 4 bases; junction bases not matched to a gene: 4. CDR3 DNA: TGTGCCAGCAGCTTAGAAGGACAGGGAGCCTATGGCTACACCTTC. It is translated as CASSLEGQGAYGYTF.

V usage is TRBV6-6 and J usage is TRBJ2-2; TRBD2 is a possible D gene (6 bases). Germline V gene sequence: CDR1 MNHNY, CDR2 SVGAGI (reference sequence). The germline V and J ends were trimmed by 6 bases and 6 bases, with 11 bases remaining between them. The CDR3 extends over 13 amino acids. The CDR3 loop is CASSLDYSGELFF. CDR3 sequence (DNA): TGTGCCAGCAGCCTGGACTATTCCGGGGAGCTGTTTTTT.

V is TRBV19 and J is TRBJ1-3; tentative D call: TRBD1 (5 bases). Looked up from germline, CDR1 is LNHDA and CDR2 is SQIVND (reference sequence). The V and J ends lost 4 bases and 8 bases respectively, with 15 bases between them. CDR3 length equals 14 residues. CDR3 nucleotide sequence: TGTGCCAGTAGTACCCCCTTGCAGGGCGACACCATATATTTT. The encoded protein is CASSTPLQGDTIYF.

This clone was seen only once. CDR3 residues: CASSPLAGGFNEQFF. CDR3 nucleotide sequence: TGTGCCAGTAGTCCATTAGCAGGGGGCTTCAATGAGCAGTTCTTC. The chain links TRBV19 to TRBJ2-1, with 8 nucleotides matching TRBD1. From germline, CDR1 is LNHDA and CDR2 SQIVND (reference sequence). With 5 bases clipped from V and 6 bases from J, the junction kept 9 bases outside the gene matches. The CDR3 contains 15 residues. Together with reference TRBV19 and TRBJ2-1, the CDR3 gives the full variable domain: DGGITQSPKYLFRKEGQNVTLSCEQNLNHDAMYWYRQDPGQGLRLIYYSQIVNDFQKGDIAEGYSVSREKKESFPLTVTSAQKNPTAFYLCASSPLAGGFNEQFFGPGTRLTVL.

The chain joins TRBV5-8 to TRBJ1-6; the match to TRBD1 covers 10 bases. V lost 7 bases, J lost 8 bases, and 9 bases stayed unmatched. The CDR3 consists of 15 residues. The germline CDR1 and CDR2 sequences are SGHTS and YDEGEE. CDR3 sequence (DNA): TGTGCCAGCCTCGACCCGGGACAGGGGTATTCACCCCTCCACTTT. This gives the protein CASLDPGQGYSPLHF.

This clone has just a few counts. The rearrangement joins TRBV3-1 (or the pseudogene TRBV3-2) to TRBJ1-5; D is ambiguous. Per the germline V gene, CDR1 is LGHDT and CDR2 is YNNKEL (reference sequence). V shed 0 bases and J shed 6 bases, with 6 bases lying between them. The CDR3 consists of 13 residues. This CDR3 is CASSQDGPQPQHF. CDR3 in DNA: TGTGCCAGCAGCCAAGATGGCCCTCAGCCCCAGCATTTT.

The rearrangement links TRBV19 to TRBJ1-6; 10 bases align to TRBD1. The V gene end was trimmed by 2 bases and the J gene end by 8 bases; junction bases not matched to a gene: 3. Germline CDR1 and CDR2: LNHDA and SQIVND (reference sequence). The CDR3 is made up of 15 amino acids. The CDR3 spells CASSITDRGYSPLHF. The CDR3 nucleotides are TGTGCCAGTAGTATAACGGACAGGGGGTATTCACCCCTCCACTTT.

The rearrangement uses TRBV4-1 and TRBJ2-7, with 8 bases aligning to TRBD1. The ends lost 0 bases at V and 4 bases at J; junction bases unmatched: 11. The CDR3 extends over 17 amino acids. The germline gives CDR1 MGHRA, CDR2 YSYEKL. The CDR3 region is CASSQELRQGAPYEQYF. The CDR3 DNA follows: TGCGCCAGCAGCCAAGAACTTCGGCAGGGGGCGCCGTACGAGCAGTACTTC.

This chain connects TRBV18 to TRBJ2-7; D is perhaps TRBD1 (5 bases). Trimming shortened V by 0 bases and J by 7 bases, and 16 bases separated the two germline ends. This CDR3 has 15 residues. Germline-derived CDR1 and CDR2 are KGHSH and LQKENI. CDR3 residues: CASSPPSQGRWEQYF. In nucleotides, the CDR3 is TGTGCCAGCTCACCACCGAGCCAGGGTAGGTGGGAGCAGTACTTC.